This T cell receptor beta chain derives from a study of T cell clones after liver transplantation. Study findings and constraints: A larger donor-reactive than third-party decline suggested partial antigen-specific deletion. In 5 of 8 subjects, circulating graft-donor-reactive CD4 TCRbeta sequences fell significantly after transplant. In a couple of subjects, few donor cells limited the measurable donor-reactive repertoire.

Clones were sequenced by immunoSEQ multiplex PCR, and TCRdb holds only the in-frame ones, with some missing. The data contain around 97,000 clones, around 80% of them singletons. Notes on this clone: Its antigen is currently unknown.

There are 15 residues in the CDR3. CDR1 and CDR2 (germline): MRHNA, SNTAGT. V lost 3 bases to trimming and J lost 1 base; unmatched junction nucleotides: 3. The chain combines TRBV6-4 with TRBJ1-2, with 9 positions matching TRBD1. Sequencing was performed on CD4+ T cells from blood, taken approximately 43 months after liver transplant. The TCR sequence derives from a human patient who received a liver transplant. Some T cells may originate from the graft donor. Here the CDR3 DNA reads TGTGCCAGCAGTGAGTCGACAGGGGGTAACTATGGCTACACCTTC. Protein: CASSESTGGNYGYTF.